This T cell receptor (beta chain) originates from a study of cytomegalovirus exposure and HLA in healthy donors. Points from the study as a whole: Analyzed later, association rates of TCRs varied across HLA loci, with DRB1 most and HLA-C fewest.

Of note for this clone: Its antigen is still unknown.

In the PCR, 60 Vbeta and 13 Jbeta primers were used. Method: immunoSEQ multiplex PCR; TCRdb's copy keeps in-frame clones and lacks some. The table records about 96,000 clones, about four fifths of them present only once. The CDR3 is made up of 14 amino acids. With 0 bases removed from V and 1 base from J, the gap between germline ends came to 6 bases. CDR1 and CDR2 from the germline V gene are GTSNPN and SVGIG (reference sequence). This chain uses TRBV30 with TRBJ2-2; D is possibly TRBD1 (5 bases). The TCR comes from a female donor in good health and CMV-seropositive. Material: PBMCs. In nucleotides, the CDR3 is TGTGCCTGGAGTGTACAGGTGAACACCGGGGAGCTGTTTTTT. This gives the protein CAWSVQVNTGELFF.